The source of this TCR beta chain is a study of T cells in Graves' hyperthyroidism and ophthalmopathy. Findings and caveats of the study: The authors' 13 V-J model separated ophthalmopathy from stable hyperthyroidism.

Clinical symptoms, serum thyroxine, TRAb, thyroid ultrasound and orbital computed tomography established diagnosis. Using more than 7.5 ml of fresh peripheral blood, PBMCs were prepared. This clonotype came up many times. The antigen is not known. Trimming cost V 8 bases and J 0 bases, with 8 bases left between them. Germline V gives CDR1 SGHTA, CDR2 FQGNSA. The CDR3 has 13 residues. RNA transcripts served as the template for amplifying TCR beta CDR3 regions. HTBI primers drove first-round RT-PCR of the TCR CDR3. In TCRdb, the multiplex PCR reads were re-called with MiXCR into one record per CDR3 protein. The sample includes some 350,000 distinct CDR3 sequences, around 15% of them seen just once.

The chain links TRBV7-2 to TRBJ2-1, with D perhaps matching TRBD1 or TRBD2 (5 bases each). What was sequenced was blood. This sequence was found in an older woman with Graves' ophthalmopathy. The CDR3 sequence is CASRGLSYNEQFF. Here the CDR3 DNA reads TGTGCCAGCCGGGGCCTCTCCTACAATGAGCAGTTCTTC.